This T cell receptor (beta chain) was sequenced during a study of OX40 agonist ivuxolimab in advanced cancers. In the study overall: While on treatment, patients had intravenous ivuxolimab at 0.01 to 10 mg/kg every 2 weeks.

This CDR3 is 17 amino acids long. With 4 bases removed from V and 0 bases from J, the gap between germline ends came to 19 bases. In germline, CDR1 is LNHDA, CDR2 SQIVND (reference sequence). Sequenced by immunoSEQ multiplex PCR; TCRdb stores in-frame clones only, minus some. The data show tens of thousands of clones, about nine tenths seen once. The chain links TRBV19 to TRBJ2-7, with D possibly TRBD1 on 6 matching bases. The origin of this receptor is an adult with an advanced solid tumor such as melanoma, head and neck, liver or kidney cancer. Sequencing was performed on CD4+ or CD8+ T cells sorted from blood, taken in a trial of the OX40 agonist ivuxolimab. CDR3 DNA sequence: TGTGCCAGTAGTACGCAATACAGGGTTTCGGGCTCCTACGAGCAGTACTTC. It translates to CASSTQYRVSGSYEQYF.